This record concerns one T cell receptor (beta chain) sequence. This CDR3 comprises 16 residues. Germline values: CDR1 MGHRA, CDR2 YSYEKL. V lost 0 bases and J lost 3, with 15 bases in between. In the authors' methods: Amplification with reference gene primers provided the estimates of nucleated cell counts. The data were produced by immunoSEQ multiplex PCR, yet TCRdb's version contains in-frame clones alone and is incomplete. D and trimming come from the DNA, and the V and J calls and clone size come from that table. Among more than 250,000 clones listed, around 78% were seen once. The source of the sample is a study of blood T cell repertoires in COVID-19. In the study overall: COVID-19 samples collected from the United States, Italy and Spain covered acute and convalescent phases. PBMCs, B-cell-depleted T cells, or T cells provided the cDNA or gDNA that made up the material.

This clonotype was sampled from a man between 60 and 75 years old who had recovered from COVID-19. Sequencing used peripheral blood. The chain employs TRBV4-1 and TRBJ2-7; D gene unclear. CDR3 loop: CASSQEVAIPVYEQYF. In DNA form, the CDR3 reads TGCGCCAGCAGCCAAGAGGTGGCAATTCCAGTCTACGAGCAGTACTTC.